A selection of T cell receptor beta chains follows, all from one sample in a study of blood T cell repertoires in COVID-19. The data were produced by immunoSEQ multiplex PCR, yet TCRdb's version contains in-frame clones alone and is incomplete. The table shows about 200,000 clones, with over 75% occurring only once. The sequenced material came from peripheral blood. The receptors were gathered from a man at least 80 years old with acute or convalescent COVID-19. CDR3s include the opening cysteine and the closing phenylalanine or tryptophan. A D gene is named only where the DNA matches it firmly.

D gene	V gene	J gene	CDR3 DNA	CDR3 protein
-	TRBV14	TRBJ2-2	TGTGCCAGCAGCCACCGCCTTGTGGCGGGCGGGCAAACAACCGGGGAGCTGTTTTTT	CASSHRLVAGGQTTGELFF
TRBD1	TRBV19	TRBJ1-4	TGTGCCAGTAGAGGTGGGGACAGGAATGAAAAACTGTTTTTT	CASRGGDRNEKLFF
-	TRBV28	TRBJ2-7	TGTGCCAGCAGTCCGCCCGGGTCTCAGTTTCAGCAGTACTTC	CASSPPGSQFQQYF
TRBD2	TRBV7-9	TRBJ2-2	TGTGCCAGCAGCTTCGGGACTAGCGGGAGAATCGGGGAGCTGTTTTTT	CASSFGTSGRIGELFF
-	TRBV19	TRBJ1-5	TGTGCCAGTAGTACCCCTCGGTCCGGGGGAACGGGCAATCAGCCCCAGCATTTT	CASSTPRSGGTGNQPQHF
TRBD2	TRBV3-1/TRBV3-2	TRBJ2-1	TGTGCCAGCAGCCAAGCGGGACTAGCGGGAAATGAGCAGTTCTTC	CASSQAGLAGNEQFF
-	TRBV7-2	TRBJ2-1	TGTGCCAGCAGCTTAGTTTCGGGACTCCTCTACAATGAGCAGTTCTTC	CASSLVSGLLYNEQFF
TRBD1	TRBV7-9	TRBJ2-2	TGTGCCAGCAGCTTGGGACAGGGATCGAACACCGGGGAGCTGTTTTTT	CASSLGQGSNTGELFF
-	TRBV30	TRBJ1-2	TGTGCCTGGATGTGGGGGGGCGGTGGCTACACCTTC	CAWMWGGGGYTF
TRBD2	TRBV7-9	TRBJ2-1	TGTGCCAGCAGCTTAGAAGGGCTAGCGGACAATGAGCAGTTCTTC	CASSLEGLADNEQFF
-	TRBV6-6	TRBJ1-4	TGTGCCAGCAGTTCTTCCGGGGTGGAGGAAAAACTGTTTTTT	CASSSSGVEEKLFF
-	TRBV2	TRBJ2-3	TGTGCCGGCTCCCGTCAAGGCACAGATACGCAGTATTTT	CAGSRQGTDTQYF
-	TRBV11-2	TRBJ2-7	TGTGCCAGCAGCTTGTCAGGGCCAACCTACGAGCAGTACTTC	CASSLSGPTYEQYF
TRBD2	TRBV4-2	TRBJ2-1	TGTGCCAGCAGCCAAGGGGCTAGCGGGAGTTCCTACAATGAGCAGTTCTTC	CASSQGASGSSYNEQFF
TRBD1	TRBV5-1	TRBJ2-1	TGCGCCAGCAGCCCAGGACAGGGCTCCTACAATGAGCAGTTCTTC	CASSPGQGSYNEQFF
-	TRBV19	TRBJ1-5	TGTGCCAGTAGTGGGTCAGCCCCCGGGGATCAGCCCCAGCATTTT	CASSGSAPGDQPQHF